Presented here are 6 T cell receptor beta chains from one specimen sequenced in a study of human T cells and chemical hapten exposure. The time point: patch test 2, 6 weeks after DPC sensitization. Treatment meaning: therapeutic diphenylcyclopropenone sensitization with weekly scalp DPC. TCRdb re-derived calls from the RACE reads in MiXCR, one entry per CDR3 protein. The sample has 360,000 or so distinct CDR3 sequences, 6% to 7% seen once; the top ten hold around 6%. The source material was whole blood, sampled in connection with sensitization to the hapten diphenylcyclopropenone (DPC). These receptors all stem from a woman aged 18-29 years with alopecia areata. Some clones in this sample may be carry-over from other donors' samples.

This clonotype appeared many times. This chain uses TRBV20-1 with TRBJ2-7; 9 bases are shared with TRBD1. Germline assignment: CDR1 DFQATT and CDR2 SNEGSKA (reference sequence). The junction had 7 bases not matched to a gene; V was cut back by 3 bases and J by 4 bases. The CDR3 has 14 residues. CDR3 protein: CSASPGQGLYEQYF. CDR3 DNA sequence: TGCAGTGCTAGCCCCGGACAGGGGTTATACGAGCAGTACTTC.

This clonotype has a count of ten or more. This chain uses TRBV6-1 with TRBJ1-1; D perhaps matches TRBD1 (5 bases). The germline V gene has CDR1 MNHNS and CDR2 SASEGT. Trimming stripped 6 bases from V and 11 bases from J, with 13 bases between. The CDR3 is 11 residues long. CDR3 bases: TGTGCCAGCAGCTCCGGGACGGTCGCTTTCTTT. Encoded protein: CASSSGTVAFF.

This clonotype was seen more than once but under ten times. This chain connects TRBV5-1 to TRBJ1-1, with TRBD1 matching 9 bases. Trimming took 0 bases from V and 4 from J; bases not matched to a gene: 4. Germline assignment: CDR1 SGHRS and CDR2 YFSETQ. The CDR3 covers 15 residues. The chain's CDR3 is CASSLEETGGTEAFF. The CDR3 DNA reads as TGCGCCAGCAGCTTGGAGGAGACAGGGGGCACTGAAGCTTTCTTT.

This clonotype was seen a few times. The chain uses TRBV19 and TRBJ2-7; D is undetermined. The V gene's germline CDR1 is LNHDA and CDR2 SQIVND (reference sequence). The CDR3 sequence is 14 residues long. V was trimmed by 3 bases and J by 5 bases, leaving 14 bases between them. The CDR3 protein is CASSMTFYPHEQYF. DNA for the CDR3: TGTGCCAGTAGTATGACCTTTTATCCCCACGAGCAGTACTTC.

This clonotype was seen a handful of times. The V gene is TRBV5-4, the J gene TRBJ2-7, with D possibly matching TRBD2 (6 bases). V dropped 3 bases and J dropped 3 bases, with 10 bases sitting between them. The CDR3 is 13 amino acids. The germline V gene has CDR1 SGHNT and CDR2 YYREEE (reference sequence). The CDR3 is CASSSRDHYEQYF. The CDR3 nucleotides read TGTGCCAGCAGCTCGCGGGACCACTACGAGCAGTACTTC.

V gene TRBV7-2 combines with J gene TRBJ2-5; D is undetermined. Trimming stripped 6 bases from V and 5 bases from J, with 7 bases between. CDR1 SGHTA and CDR2 FQGNSA come from the germline V gene. The CDR3 is made up of 11 amino acids. The CDR3 protein is CASRSSETQYF. CDR3 sequence (DNA): TGTGCCAGCAGATCATCGGAGACCCAGTACTTC. The variable domain in full, completed from reference TRBV7-2 and TRBJ2-5, reads GAGVSQSPSNKVTEKGKDVELRCDPISGHTALYWYRQSLGQGLEFLIYFQGNSAPDKSGLPSDRFSAERTGGSVSTLTIQRTQQEDSAVYLCASRSSETQYFGPGTRLLVL.